This TCR beta chain appears in the sequencing data of a study of blood T cell repertoires in COVID-19. Study information: Samples representing acute and convalescent COVID-19 were sourced from the United States, Italy and Spain. PBMCs, B-cell-depleted T cells, or T cells were the source of the cDNA or gDNA that made up the material.

Germline CDR1 MNHEY, CDR2 SVGAGI. The V gene end was trimmed by 6 bases and the J gene end by 4 bases; junction bases not matched to a gene: 11. This CDR3 comprises 15 residues. Generated by immunoSEQ multiplex PCR, the TCRdb table keeps only in-frame clones and is missing some. Altogether 150,000 to 200,000 clones are present, roughly nine tenths being singletons, with the ten largest covering 2.5% to 4%. This TCR came from a man in his sixties or seventies with acute or convalescent COVID-19. Sequencing used peripheral blood. This chain joins TRBV6-5 and TRBJ1-1; 7 nucleotides line up with TRBD1. CDR3 amino acids: CASSGYRGVLTEAFF. CDR3 bases: TGTGCCAGCAGCGGTTACAGGGGAGTTCTCACTGAAGCTTTCTTT.